This TCR beta chain was sequenced in a study of control samples from healthy donors and cancer patients. Some clones are missing from TCRdb's copy, which holds only in-frame ones; the method was immunoSEQ multiplex PCR. In the table there are roughly 150,000 clones, approximately 93% of which are singletons. Trimming left V 4 bases short and J 4 bases short, with 11 bases between. The CDR3 has 13 residues. Germline-derived CDR1 and CDR2 are SGHRS and YFSETQ. The chain joins TRBV5-1 to TRBJ1-1; D is undetermined. The source of this sequence is a man aged 18 to 29 in good health. Source material: blood. DNA for the CDR3: TGCGCCAGCAGCCCCTACGGGAGCACTGAAGCTTTCTTT. Protein product: CASSPYGSTEAFF.